Shown below are 17 T cell receptor beta chains from a single sample sequenced in a study of human T cells and chemical hapten exposure. MiXCR, run by TCRdb on the RACE reads, gives a single entry per CDR3 protein. The sample lists some 89,000 distinct CDR3 sequences; 10% were seen once. Time point described: patch test 2, 6 weeks after DPC sensitization. Treatment described: therapeutic diphenylcyclopropenone sensitization with weekly scalp DPC. The sample in question was whole blood, obtained in connection with sensitization to the hapten diphenylcyclopropenone (DPC). All receptors derive from a woman younger than 45 with alopecia areata. Some clones in this sample may be carry-over from other donors' samples.

V is TRBV29-1 and J is TRBJ1-1; 7 bases align to TRBD1. Trimming removed 8 bases from V and 7 bases from J; junction bases left unmatched: 7. The CDR3 is 11 amino acids. CDR1 and CDR2 (germline): SQVTM, ANQGSEA. CDR3 coding DNA: TGCAGCTCGGGACAGTCTGTTGAAGCTTTCTTT. It specifies CSSGQSVEAFF.

As for this clonotype: Sequence at one end of the junction differs from germline and may be a read error. The chain links TRBV4-1 to TRBJ1-3; D uncertain. CDR1 and CDR2 (germline): MGHRA, YSYEKL. CDR3 length: 13 residues. CDR3 region: CASSSKTGNTIYF. The CDR3 DNA reads TGCGCCAGCAGCTCCAAAACTGGGAACACCATATATTTT.

The sample holds many counts of this clonotype. This chain connects TRBV6-2 or TRBV6-3 to TRBJ2-1, with 8 bases identical to TRBD2. In germline, CDR1 is MNHEY, CDR2 SVGEGT. The V gene end was trimmed by 7 bases and the J gene end by 0 bases; junction bases not matched to a gene: 8. The CDR3 covers 16 residues. The CDR3 region is CASTPGGVRSYNEQFF. The CDR3 DNA is TGTGCCAGCACCCCGGGGGGGGTACGCTCCTACAATGAGCAGTTCTTC.

A remark on this clonotype: One base away lies a much larger clone, so this may be a sequencing read error. The missing conserved phenylalanine or tryptophan at the end of this CDR3 makes a read error likely. The chain has TRBV28 and TRBJ2-7; 7 nucleotides line up with TRBD2. Trimming at V came to 6 bases and at J to 0 bases, leaving 2 bases not matched to a gene. This CDR3 has 13 residues. Germline assignment: CDR1 MDHEN and CDR2 SYDVKM. This CDR3 is CASSPGGSYEQYL. The DNA of the CDR3 is TGTGCCAGCAGCCCGGGGGGCTCCTACGAGCAGTACTTA.

This clonotype was recorded at least ten times. The J gene is TRBJ2-3, the V gene TRBV4-2, with D possibly TRBD2 on 6 matching bases. The V end lost 4 bases, the J end lost 4 bases, and 12 bases lay between the germline ends. The length of the CDR3 is 14 residues. The germline gives CDR1 LGHNA, CDR2 YNFKEQ. Here the CDR3 DNA reads TGTGCCAGCAGCCCAATCTGGGAGGCAGATACGCAGTATTTT. It encodes CASSPIWEADTQYF.

This clonotype was found many times. The rearrangement uses TRBV20-1 and TRBJ1-1; D unresolved. V gave up 4 bases and J gave up 5 bases, with 11 bases separating them. Germline CDR1 reads DFQATT; CDR2 reads SNEGSKA (reference sequence). This CDR3 region has 12 residues. The CDR3, as DNA: TGCAGTGCTAATCCCGCGGTGACTGAAGCTTTCTTT. This translates into CSANPAVTEAFF.

This clonotype has a count of ten or more. V usage is TRBV7-2 and J usage is TRBJ2-5, with TRBD1 matching over 7 bases. V dropped 2 bases and J dropped 3; count of bases not matched to a gene: 3. The CDR3 length is 14 residues. Per germline, CDR1 SGHTA and CDR2 FQGNSA. CDR3 bases: TGTGCCAGCAGCTTAATGACAGGGAAAGAGACCCAGTACTTC. Its protein product is CASSLMTGKETQYF.

This clonotype came up many times. The V call is TRBV3-1, the J call TRBJ2-1, with TRBD1 identical over 10 bases. Trimming cost V 5 bases and J 7 bases; bases outside gene matches: 5. Germline values: CDR1 LGHDT, CDR2 YNNKEL (reference sequence). This CDR3 is built from 14 residues. The CDR3 DNA reads TGTGCCAGCAGCGGACGGGACAGGGGAAATGAGCAGTTCTTC. This codes for CASSGRDRGNEQFF.

This clonotype was observed a handful of times. This rearrangement joins TRBV28 to TRBJ2-7; no definite D call. Trimming removed 5 bases at V and 6 bases at J, with 11 bases between. Germline V gene lookup returns CDR1 MDHEN and CDR2 SYDVKM. The CDR3 spans 12 residues. CDR3 DNA: TGTGCCAGCAGTGGTCCTATCGGCGAGCAGTACTTC. Protein product: CASSGPIGEQYF.

There are many counts of this clonotype. V usage is TRBV12-3 or TRBV12-4 and J usage is TRBJ2-5; TRBD1 is a possible D gene (6 bases). The V end was cut by 6 bases, the J end by 5 bases, with 10 bases between. The CDR3 spans 12 residues. The CDR3 reads CASSSGVETQYF. As DNA, the CDR3 is TGTGCCAGCAGCTCAGGGGTCGAGACCCAGTACTTC.

This clonotype came up many times. The chain couples TRBV5-4 to TRBJ2-1; TRBD1 matches at 7 bases. The V gene's germline CDR1 is SGHNT and CDR2 YYREEE (reference sequence). V shed 4 bases and J 0 bases; nucleotides not matched to a gene: 10. This CDR3 has 17 amino acids. In DNA, the CDR3 is TGTGCCAGCAGCCCCGCAGGGACAGAGAGCTCCTACAATGAGCAGTTCTTC. Its protein product is CASSPAGTESSYNEQFF. The full variable domain, rest sourced from reference TRBV5-4 and TRBJ2-1, is ETGVTQSPTHLIKTRGQQVTLRCSSQSGHNTVSWYQQALGQGPQFIFQYYREEENGRGNFPPRFSGLQFPNYSSELNVNALELDDSALYLCASSPAGTESSYNEQFFGPGTRLTVL.

The sample holds many counts of this clonotype. This chain connects TRBV28 to TRBJ1-2; unclear D gene. Trimming took off 7 bases at V and 5 bases at J, with 17 bases between the two ends. The V gene's germline CDR1 is MDHEN and CDR2 SYDVKM. This CDR3 spans 14 amino acids. The CDR3 here is CASNSAPVRYGYTF. The CDR3 DNA sequence: TGTGCCAGCAATAGCGCCCCAGTAAGATATGGCTACACCTTC.

This clonotype was found many times. V gene TRBV10-2 combines with J gene TRBJ2-3; 10 bases map to TRBD2. V was clipped by 5 bases and J by 4 bases; unmatched bases: 6. Germline V gives CDR1 WSHSY, CDR2 SAAADI. This CDR3 is built from 15 residues. The CDR3 is CASSLAGAGADTQYF. CDR3 in DNA: TGCGCCAGCAGTCTAGCGGGAGCAGGGGCAGATACGCAGTATTTT.

The chain combines TRBV20-1 with TRBJ1-1, with a possible D match to TRBD1 (5 bases). CDR1 DFQATT and CDR2 SNEGSKA come from the germline V gene (reference sequence). This CDR3 comprises 14 residues. V dropped 1 base and J dropped 2 bases, with 11 bases sitting between them. CDR3 sequence (DNA): TGCAGTGCTAGAGTTTCAGGGATTAACACTGAAGCTTTCTTT. Its translation is CSARVSGINTEAFF.

The rearrangement links TRBV7-2 to TRBJ1-6, with D perhaps TRBD1 (5 bases). This CDR3 has 17 amino acids. Germline assignment: CDR1 SGHTA and CDR2 FQGNSA. Trimming stripped 1 base from V and 9 bases from J, with 19 bases between. The CDR3 here is CASSLEVAGSFISPLHF. The CDR3 nucleotides are TGTGCCAGCAGCTTAGAAGTGGCAGGGAGTTTTATTTCACCCCTCCACTTT.

This clonotype has a single count. V gene TRBV29-1 combines with J gene TRBJ2-1; maybe TRBD1 (5 bases). The CDR3 runs to 11 residues. Germline V CDR1 and CDR2: SQVTM, ANQGSEA. V was trimmed by 7 bases and J by 9 bases, leaving 13 bases between them. The DNA for the CDR3 is TGCAGCGCCAGGGTGCAGGGTGAGCAGTTCTTC. This codes for CSARVQGEQFF.

This clonotype has a count of ten or more. The chain is built from TRBV7-9 and TRBJ1-3; D is undetermined. CDR1 is SEHNR and CDR2 is FQNEAQ in the germline V gene (reference sequence). V shed 4 bases and J shed 4 bases, with 5 bases lying between them. The CDR3 totals 12 residues. CDR3 DNA sequence: TGTGCCAGCAGCTCTGGGGGAAACACCATATATTTT. Translating gives CASSSGGNTIYF. Drawing the rest from reference TRBV7-9 and TRBJ1-3, the complete variable domain is DTGVSQNPRHKITKRGQNVTFRCDPISEHNRLYWYRQTLGQGPEFLTYFQNEAQLEKSRLLSDRFSAERPKGSFSTLEIQRTEQGDSAMYLCASSSGGNTIYFGEGSWLTVV.